The 10 T cell receptor beta chains below all came from one sample that was sequenced in a study of patients and donors after allogeneic stem cell transplantation. TCRdb fed the RT-PCR reads into MiXCR, producing one record per CDR3 protein. The data show about 960,000 distinct CDR3 sequences, with over 15% seen just once and around 6% held by the top ten. Sequenced input: blood, either unsorted or a sorted T cell fraction (not recorded which). These receptors were collected from a human donor who was either an allogeneic HSCT recipient or a stem cell or donor lymphocyte infusion donor (not recorded which). It is not recorded whose cells these are; they may come from a transplant donor.

In this sample, this clonotype turned up a few times. V usage is TRBV2 and J usage is TRBJ2-7; D ambiguous. Trimming pared 2 bases from V and 3 bases from J, leaving 5 bases between. The length of the CDR3 is 12 residues. Germline CDR1 reads SNHLY; CDR2 reads FYNNEI. For the CDR3, the DNA is TGTGCCAGCAGTGAATTAGACTACGAGCAGTACTTC. It yields the protein CASSELDYEQYF.

This chain links TRBV21-1 with TRBJ2-2; TRBD1 is the table's D call, not checked against the DNA. TRBV21-1 is designated a pseudogene. This CDR3 comprises 16 residues. The CDR3 coding sequence is TGTGCCAGCAGCAAAATGAGACAGGTCTGCACCGGGGAGCTGTTTTTT. Encoded protein: CASSKMRQVCTGELFF.

This clonotype was counted ten times or more. The chain combines TRBV4-1 with TRBJ1-1; TRBD1 is a possible D gene (6 bases). CDR1 is MGHRA, CDR2 YSYEKL, per germline. The V and J ends lost 4 bases and 0 bases respectively, with 15 bases between them. This CDR3 spans 16 amino acids. Written as DNA, the CDR3 is TGCGCCAGCAGCCTAAAGACAGGTCTCATGAACACTGAAGCTTTCTTT. It specifies CASSLKTGLMNTEAFF.

There are a few counts of this clonotype. The chain combines TRBV9 with TRBJ1-2; D is perhaps TRBD1 (6 bases). The CDR3 totals 15 residues. Germline V gene lookup returns CDR1 SGDLS and CDR2 YYNGEE. Trimming cost V 3 bases and J 4 bases, with 16 bases left between them. The CDR3 DNA reads as TGTGCCAGCAGCGCCAACCTGGGGGGCCTCTATGGCTACACCTTC. Translating it yields CASSANLGGLYGYTF.

The chain uses TRBV12-3 or TRBV12-4 and TRBJ1-1; the match to TRBD1 covers 12 bases. CDR3 size: 16 residues. V lost 4 bases and J lost 5; bases outside the gene matches: 8. The CDR3 sequence is CASSSGQGARGTEAFF. As DNA, the CDR3 is TGTGCCAGCAGTTCGGGACAGGGGGCGCGCGGGACTGAAGCTTTCTTT.

Regarding this clonotype: The conserved final phenylalanine or tryptophan is absent from the CDR3, which likely points to a read error. The DNA is left out, because the CDR3 cannot be placed on it with certainty; the CDR3 is given as TCRdb lists it. J is TRBJ2-1 and V is TRBV12-3 or TRBV12-4; the tabulated D call, TRBD2, remains unverified against the DNA. The CDR3 is made up of 12 amino acids, end residues included. This chain's CDR3 is CASSLGSGGPTP.

This clonotype showed up just a few times. This rearrangement joins TRBV9 to TRBJ1-1; D not certain. CDR1 and CDR2 from the germline V gene are SGDLS and YYNGEE. Trimming stripped 0 bases from V and 0 bases from J, with 9 bases between. The CDR3 is 15 amino acids. The CDR3 region is CASSVGSLMNTEAFF. In DNA, the CDR3 is TGTGCCAGCAGCGTAGGGTCACTTATGAACACTGAAGCTTTCTTT. The full variable domain, with the rest looked up from reference TRBV9 and TRBJ1-1, is DSGVTQTPKHLITATGQRVTLRCSPRSGDLSVYWYQQSLDQGLQFLIQYYNGEERAKGNILERFSAQQFPDLHSELNLSSLELGDSALYFCASSVGSLMNTEAFFGQGTRLTVV.

This clonotype turned up a few times. The rearrangement joins TRBV30 to TRBJ2-3; 7 positions agree with TRBD1. The V and J ends lost 5 bases and 1 base, in that order; junction bases with no gene match: 6. CDR1 and CDR2 (germline): GTSNPN, SVGIG (reference sequence). The CDR3 loop spans 14 amino acids. The CDR3 reads CAWETGPRTDTQYF. CDR3 nucleotide sequence: TGTGCCTGGGAGACAGGGCCCCGCACAGATACGCAGTATTTT. Supplemented by reference TRBV30 and TRBJ2-3, the full variable domain reads SQTIHQWPATLVQPVGSPLSLECTVEGTSNPNLYWYRQAAGRGLQLLFYSVGIGQISSEVPQNLSASRPQDRQFILSSKKLLLSDSGFYLCAWETGPRTDTQYFGPGTRLTVL.

This clonotype appeared a few times. This chain joins TRBV6-1 and TRBJ2-1; tentatively, D is TRBD2 (7 bases). Trimming cost V 7 bases and J 7 bases, with 20 bases left between them. The germline V gene encodes CDR1 MNHNS and CDR2 SASEGT. The CDR3 sequence is 15 residues long. The CDR3 nucleotides are TGTGCCAGCAACTTCCAGAGGGGGGGATTAAATGAGCAGTTCTTC. Its protein is CASNFQRGGLNEQFF.

The V gene is TRBV7-3, the J gene TRBJ2-1; 8 positions agree with TRBD1. Per the germline V gene, CDR1 is SGHTA and CDR2 is FQGTGA. This CDR3 is built from 16 residues. The ends lost 1 base at V and 5 bases at J; junction bases unmatched: 7. The CDR3 loop reads CASSLIRGQTNNEQFF. CDR3 in DNA: TGTGCCAGCAGCTTAATCAGGGGGCAGACAAACAATGAGCAGTTCTTC.